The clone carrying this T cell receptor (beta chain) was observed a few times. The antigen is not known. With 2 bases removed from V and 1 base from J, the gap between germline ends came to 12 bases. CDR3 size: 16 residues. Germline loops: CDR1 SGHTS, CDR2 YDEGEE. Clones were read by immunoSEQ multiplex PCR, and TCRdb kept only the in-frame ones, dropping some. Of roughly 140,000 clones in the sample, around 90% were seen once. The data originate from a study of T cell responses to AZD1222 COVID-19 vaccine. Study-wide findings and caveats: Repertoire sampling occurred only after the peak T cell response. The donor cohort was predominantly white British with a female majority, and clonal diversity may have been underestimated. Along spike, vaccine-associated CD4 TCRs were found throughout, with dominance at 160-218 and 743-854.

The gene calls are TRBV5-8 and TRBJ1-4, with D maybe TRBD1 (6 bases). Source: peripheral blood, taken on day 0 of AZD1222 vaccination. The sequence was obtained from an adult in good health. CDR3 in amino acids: CASSLTGWRTNEKLFF. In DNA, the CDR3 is TGTGCCAGCAGCTTAACAGGGTGGCGAACTAATGAAAAACTGTTTTTT. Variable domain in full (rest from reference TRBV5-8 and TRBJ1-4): EAGVTQSPTHLIKTRGQQATLRCSPISGHTSVYWYQQALGLGLQFLLWYDEGEERNRGNFPPRFSGRQFPNYSSELNVNALELEDSALYLCASSLTGWRTNEKLFFGSGTQLSVL.